The clone carrying this T cell receptor (beta chain) was detected once. Its antigen remains unidentified. This sample was taken from a study of cytomegalovirus exposure and HLA in healthy donors. Points from the study as a whole: Sequencing likely produced, as an artifact, a cluster of highly shared sequence variants.

The V gene lost 7 bases and the J gene lost 1 base, with 10 bases spanning the gap. Germline-derived CDR1 and CDR2 are LGHNT and FRNRAP. The CDR3 contains 13 residues. Amplification used 60 Vbeta primers and 13 Jbeta primers. Per the study methods: The authors later counted 65 million to 80 million unique TCR beta chains, 9.5 million to 13 million of them shared. TCRdb's copy holds only in-frame clones and misses some; the assay was immunoSEQ multiplex PCR. That table furnishes V, J and clone size, whereas the DNA furnished D and trimming. The table has 130,000 to 150,000 clones, 79% seen once. This clonotype was sampled from a female donor in good health and CMV-seronegative. The chain links TRBV12-5 to TRBJ2-5; weak D call: TRBD2 (5 bases). The sequenced sample was PBMCs. CDR3 nucleotides: TGTGCTAGTGCCCTCCGGGGCCAAGAGACCCAGTACTTC. Protein product: CASALRGQETQYF.